Below, 18 T cell receptor beta chains from the same sample are listed, as sequenced in a study of T cell responses to AZD1222 COVID-19 vaccine. Repertoires were generated with immunoSEQ multiplex PCR, while TCRdb's copy carries only in-frame clones and drops some. The table lists 140,000 or so clones, approximately 91% of them singletons, with about 5% in the top ten. Source: peripheral blood, taken 28 days after the second dose of the MenACWY control vaccine. Receptor source: an adult who received the MenACWY meningococcal vaccine as a control.

This clone was observed once. V and J are TRBV5-1 and TRBJ1-5; 8 bases align to TRBD1. The CDR3 consists of 15 residues. V dropped 1 base and J dropped 2; count of bases not matched to a gene: 2. Germline V gives CDR1 SGHRS, CDR2 YFSETQ. The CDR3, as DNA: TGCGCCAGCAGCTTGACAGGGGGTGGCAATCAGCCCCAGCATTTT. Translated, it gives CASSLTGGGNQPQHF. The entire variable domain, with the rest obtained from reference TRBV5-1 and TRBJ1-5, is as follows: KAGVTQTPRYLIKTRGQQVTLSCSPISGHRSVSWYQQTPGQGLQFLFEYFSETQRNKGNFPGRFSGRQFSNSRSEMNVSTLELGDSALYLCASSLTGGGNQPQHFGDGTRLSIL.

This clone showed up just once. The chain carries TRBV12-5 and TRBJ1-6, with 8 bases aligning to TRBD1. CDR3 length equals 16 residues. CDR1 and CDR2 (germline): LGHNT, FRNRAP. V shed 3 bases and J 7 bases; nucleotides not matched to a gene: 8. Here the CDR3 reads CASGFRTGTGNSPLHF. The DNA of the CDR3 is TGTGCTAGTGGTTTTAGGACAGGGACGGGGAATTCACCCCTCCACTTT.

The J gene is TRBJ2-2, the V gene TRBV9; D is undetermined. V lost 3 bases and J lost 7, with 7 bases in between. There are 12 residues in the CDR3. Germline V gene sequence: CDR1 SGDLS, CDR2 YYNGEE. In DNA, the CDR3 is TGTGCCAGCAGCGCCATCTTCGGGGAGCTGTTTTTT. Translation gives CASSAIFGELFF.

The V and J genes are TRBV19 and TRBJ1-5; a weak D match, TRBD1 (5 bases). CDR3 length equals 17 residues. Trimming took off 1 base at V and 2 bases at J, with 15 bases between the two ends. Germline V gives CDR1 LNHDA, CDR2 SQIVND (reference sequence). This CDR3 reads CASSIGARAEGNQPQHF. The CDR3 DNA reads TGTGCCAGTAGTATAGGGGCCAGGGCAGAAGGCAATCAGCCCCAGCATTTT.

This chain links TRBV28 with TRBJ2-1, with D unclear. The CDR3 consists of 13 residues. Germline values: CDR1 MDHEN, CDR2 SYDVKM. V was cut by 6 bases and J by 6 bases, with 12 bases left in between. The CDR3, as DNA: TGTGCCAGCAGCCCAGTCTTGGCCAATGAGCAGTTCTTC. As protein: CASSPVLANEQFF.

The chain recombines TRBV28 with TRBJ2-7, with a possible D match to TRBD2 (7 bases). Trimming stripped 2 bases from V and 1 base from J, with 12 bases between. The length of the CDR3 is 15 residues. Germline lookup yields CDR1 MDHEN and CDR2 SYDVKM. CDR3 sequence reads: CASSLAGARSYEQYF. Written as DNA, the CDR3 is TGTGCCAGCAGTTTAGCGGGGGCGAGATCCTACGAGCAGTACTTC.

This clone was counted once. The chain links TRBV28 to TRBJ2-7; D is ambiguous. The CDR3 is 11 amino acids. V was pared by 3 bases and J by 6 bases, with 6 bases between. Germline V gene sequence: CDR1 MDHEN, CDR2 SYDVKM. CDR3 in amino acids: CASSLRREQYF. The CDR3 nucleotides read TGTGCCAGCAGTTTGCGGCGCGAGCAGTACTTC.

The J gene is TRBJ2-3, the V gene TRBV7-3; D call uncertain. The ends were cut back, 2 bases at V and 0 bases at J, with 3 bases in the middle. CDR3 length equals 13 residues. Germline V gene sequence: CDR1 SGHTA, CDR2 FQGTGA. CDR3 region: CASSLESTDTQYF. The CDR3 region has the DNA TGTGCCAGCAGCTTAGAGAGCACAGATACGCAGTATTTT.

V gene TRBV3-1 (or the pseudogene TRBV3-2) combines with J gene TRBJ2-6; D is unresolved. The length of the CDR3 is 16 residues. Trimming took 4 bases from V and 0 from J, leaving 10 bases between them. Germline-derived CDR1 and CDR2 are LGHDT and YNNKEL (reference sequence). For the CDR3, the DNA is TGTGCCAGCAGCCCCCGGACGGTCTCTGGGGCCAACGTCCTGACTTTC. This sequence encodes CASSPRTVSGANVLTF.

This clone was counted once. The V call is TRBV7-2, the J call TRBJ1-3; no clear D. Deletions cut 2 bases from V and 0 bases from J, with 11 bases between. The CDR3 sequence is 16 residues long. The germline gives CDR1 SGHTA, CDR2 FQGNSA. CDR3 residues: CASSLSRVNSGNTIYF. The CDR3 nucleotides are TGTGCCAGCAGCTTATCCCGGGTAAACTCTGGAAACACCATATATTTT.

The chain uses TRBV10-3 and TRBJ1-2; perhaps TRBD1 as D (6 bases). Trimming took off 6 bases at V and 4 bases at J, with 15 bases between the two ends. Germline V gene sequence: CDR1 ENHRY, CDR2 SYGVKD. The length of the CDR3 is 14 residues. In DNA, the CDR3 is TGTGCCATCAGAGTACAGGGAGGTGGCTATGGCTACACCTTC. It yields the protein CAIRVQGGGYGYTF.

The chain has TRBV2 and TRBJ2-5; D is uncertain. The V end lost 2 bases, the J end lost 5 bases, and 6 bases lay between the germline ends. CDR3 length: 12 residues. Germline loops: CDR1 SNHLY, CDR2 FYNNEI. The CDR3 loop reads CASSESRETQYF. As DNA, the CDR3 is TGTGCCAGCAGTGAATCCCGTGAGACCCAGTACTTC.

This clone was found a few times. This sequence joins TRBV7-9 and TRBJ2-7; no definite D call. V was cut by 5 bases and J by 1 base, with 6 bases left in between. CDR1 and CDR2 from the germline V gene are SEHNR and FQNEAQ (reference sequence). The CDR3 is 12 residues long. As DNA, the CDR3 is TGTGCCAGCAGCCACGGGTCCTACGAGCAGTACTTC. Translation: CASSHGSYEQYF.

The V and J genes are TRBV30 and TRBJ1-2; D is unclear. Looked up from germline, CDR1 is GTSNPN and CDR2 is SVGIG (reference sequence). V lost 0 bases and J lost 4, with 9 bases in between. The length of the CDR3 is 13 residues. The CDR3 protein is CAWSVSDGYGYTF. CDR3 in DNA: TGTGCCTGGAGTGTATCGGACGGCTATGGCTACACCTTC. The full variable domain, its missing parts supplied by reference TRBV30 and TRBJ1-2, is SQTIHQWPATLVQPVGSPLSLECTVEGTSNPNLYWYRQAAGRGLQLLFYSVGIGQISSEVPQNLSASRPQDRQFILSSKKLLLSDSGFYLCAWSVSDGYGYTFGSGTRLTVV.

The rearrangement links TRBV6-5 to TRBJ1-2; no clear D gene. The CDR3 covers 11 residues. Trimming shortened V by 6 bases and J by 8 bases, and 10 bases separated the two germline ends. The germline gives CDR1 MNHEY, CDR2 SVGAGI. CDR3 nucleotide sequence: TGTGCCAGCAGCCCCGGATGGGGCTACACCTTC. The encoded protein is CASSPGWGYTF.

The rearrangement joins TRBV2 to TRBJ1-1; D remains unclear. The CDR3 length is 14 residues. CDR1 is SNHLY and CDR2 is FYNNEI in the germline V gene. V shed 2 bases and J shed 0 bases, with 7 bases lying between them. DNA for the CDR3: TGTGCCAGCAGTGAACGGCTTGTGAACACTGAAGCTTTCTTT. Its protein product is CASSERLVNTEAFF.

V usage is TRBV28 and J usage is TRBJ1-5; D not certain. This CDR3 spans 12 amino acids. From germline, CDR1 is MDHEN and CDR2 SYDVKM. Trimming removed 4 bases from V and 7 bases from J, with 8 bases in between. CDR3 DNA sequence: TGTGCCAGCAGTTCTAACTGGCAGCCCCAGCATTTT. It encodes CASSSNWQPQHF.

This chain joins TRBV14 and TRBJ2-2; tentative D call: TRBD1 (5 bases). In germline, CDR1 is SGHDN, CDR2 FVKESK. V was shortened by 1 base and J by 0 bases, with 9 bases between the two germline ends. The CDR3 contains 16 residues. The CDR3 DNA reads as TGTGCCAGCAGCCAAGGAAAGGGGACGAACACCGGGGAGCTGTTTTTT. It translates to CASSQGKGTNTGELFF.